This is a list of T cell receptor beta chains from one sample in a study of blood T cells in healthy people across ages. TCRdb ran MiXCR on the 5' RACE reads and lists one entry per CDR3 protein. The sample records about 1.5 million distinct CDR3 sequences, approximately 43% being singletons. Sequencing was done on a sample of blood. The receptors originated from a woman younger than 35 in good health. The CDR3 runs from the conserved cysteine through the conserved F or W. A D gene is named only where the DNA matches it firmly. Size is stated for part of the rows, as once, few or many counts, or as a class when the clone is expanded.

size: NA; J: TRBJ1-1; V: TRBV28; D: NA; DNA: TGTGCCAGCAGTCCAAAGTGGAACACTGAAGCTTTCTTT; CDR3: CASSPKWNTEAFF
size: NA; J: TRBJ2-3; V: TRBV6-6; D: TRBD2; DNA: TGTGCCAGCACTAGCGGGGGAAAAGACACAGATACGCAGTATTTT; CDR3: CASTSGGKDTDTQYF
size: few; J: TRBJ2-1; V: TRBV27; D: TRBD2; DNA: TGTGCCAGCAGTAAAGTGAGCGGGAGGACAAAAGAGCAGTTCTTC; CDR3: CASSKVSGRTKEQFF
size: NA; J: TRBJ2-3; V: TRBV5-1; D: TRBD2; DNA: TGTGCCAGCAGTTCGGGACTAGCGGGGCGCACAGATACGCAGTATTTT; CDR3: CASSSGLAGRTDTQYF
size: NA; J: TRBJ2-1; V: TRBV6-1; D: TRBD2; DNA: TGTGCCAGCAGTCCCTTTGGACTAGCGGGAGGGCCGCTCGGTGAGCAGTTCTTC; CDR3: CASSPFGLAGGPLGEQFF
size: NA; J: TRBJ1-1; V: TRBV19; D: NA; DNA: TGTGCCAGTAGTATCGGCCCGGCGGGAACTGAAGCTTTCTTT; CDR3: CASSIGPAGTEAFF
size: NA; J: TRBJ2-7; V: TRBV14; D: NA; DNA: TGTGCCAGCAGCCAACAGGTTTACAATGAGCAGTACTTC; CDR3: CASSQQVYNEQYF
size: few; J: TRBJ1-1; V: TRBV7-9; D: NA; DNA: TGTGCCAGCAGCTACTCCCTCGGGGGGGACACTGAAGCTTTCTTT; CDR3: CASSYSLGGDTEAFF
size: few; J: TRBJ2-3; V: TRBV28; D: TRBD2; DNA: TGTGCCAGCAGTTTACCGCTAGCGGGCCCACCAGGGGATACGCAGTATTTT; CDR3: CASSLPLAGPPGDTQYF
size: NA; J: TRBJ2-1; V: TRBV10-3; D: NA; DNA: TGTGCCATCAGTGAAAACCTAGCGAGGAATGAGCAGTTCTTC; CDR3: CAISENLARNEQFF
size: few; J: TRBJ2-7; V: TRBV9; D: NA; DNA: TGTGCCAGCAGCAAAGACCCACAGGGTCTCTACGAGCAGTACTTC; CDR3: CASSKDPQGLYEQYF
size: NA; J: TRBJ2-1; V: TRBV2; D: TRBD2; DNA: TGTGCCAGCAAGGACAAGCGGGGGTACAATGAGCAGTTCTTC; CDR3: CASKDKRGYNEQFF
size: NA; J: TRBJ2-7; V: TRBV7-2; D: NA; DNA: TGTGCCAGCAGCCTACAAACTGGGGTGTACGAGCAGTACTTC; CDR3: CASSLQTGVYEQYF
size: NA; J: TRBJ2-1; V: TRBV5-1; D: TRBD2; DNA: TGCGCCAGCAGTTTGCGGGAGGTCGCAGATGAGCAGTTCTTC; CDR3: CASSLREVADEQFF
size: NA; J: TRBJ1-1; V: TRBV28; D: NA; DNA: TGTGCCAGCAGCGCCCCCGGAATGAACACTGAAGCTTTCTTT; CDR3: CASSAPGMNTEAFF
size: NA; J: TRBJ1-2; V: TRBV9; D: TRBD1; DNA: TGTGCCAGCAGCGTGACAGGGGCAGCTAACTATGGCTACACCTTC; CDR3: CASSVTGAANYGYTF
size: NA; J: TRBJ2-1; V: TRBV7-2; D: NA; DNA: TGTGCCAGCAGCTTCATTTCAGGAGCCTCCGACAATGAGCAGTTCTTC; CDR3: CASSFISGASDNEQFF
size: NA; J: TRBJ1-4; V: TRBV3-1; D: NA; DNA: TGTGCCAGCGCAAATGAAAAACTGTTTTTT; CDR3: CASANEKLFF
size: NA; J: TRBJ2-1; V: TRBV4-1; D: TRBD2; DNA: TGCGCCAGCAGCAAGAGCGGGGTAGGGGAGCAGTTCTTC; CDR3: CASSKSGVGEQFF
size: few; J: TRBJ2-7; V: TRBV5-1; D: TRBD1; DNA: TGCGCCAGCAGCTTTTCTTTAGGGACAGCGCTGAACGAGCAGTACTTC; CDR3: CASSFSLGTALNEQYF
size: few; J: TRBJ2-7; V: TRBV3-1; D: TRBD2; DNA: TGTGCCAGCAGCCGATCGACTAGCGGAGACTACGAGCAGTACTTC; CDR3: CASSRSTSGDYEQYF
size: NA; J: TRBJ1-4; V: TRBV27; D: NA; DNA: TGTGCCAGCGGACAGCTATCCCCTGAAAAACTGTTTTTT; CDR3: CASGQLSPEKLFF
size: NA; J: TRBJ2-7; V: TRBV20-1; D: TRBD2; DNA: TGCAGCGCCGGGGCGATAAGGGGCGGGAGGGCAACTGGGTCCTACGAGCAGTACTTC; CDR3: CSAGAIRGGRATGSYEQYF
size: NA; J: TRBJ2-3; V: TRBV7-2; D: NA; DNA: TGTGCCAGCAGCAAGACGCCGCCTGGAGATACGCAGTATTTT; CDR3: CASSKTPPGDTQYF
size: NA; J: TRBJ2-1; V: TRBV5-5; D: TRBD1; DNA: TGTGCCAGCAGTAAAGGACAGGGGGCCGGCAATGGGCAGTTCTTC; CDR3: CASSKGQGAGNGQFF
size: NA; J: TRBJ1-2; V: TRBV19; D: NA; DNA: TGTGCCAGTAGTTTTGTACCCTATGGCTACACCTTC; CDR3: CASSFVPYGYTF
size: few; J: TRBJ2-7; V: TRBV7-2; D: TRBD1; DNA: TGTGCCAGCAGCTTACCCTCTCGGACAGGTAGGCTCGAGCAGTACTTC; CDR3: CASSLPSRTGRLEQYF
size: NA; J: TRBJ2-5; V: TRBV14; D: TRBD1; DNA: TGTGCCAGCAGCCAAGCAGTGGACAGGGCACAAGAGACCCAGTACTTC; CDR3: CASSQAVDRAQETQYF
size: NA; J: TRBJ2-5; V: TRBV7-9; D: NA; DNA: TGTGCCAGCAGCTGGAGCCCCCCAAACTACCAAGAGACCCAGTACTTC; CDR3: CASSWSPPNYQETQYF
size: few; J: TRBJ2-3; V: TRBV27; D: NA; DNA: TGTGCCAGCAGTCCCCTGGGTAGCGAGGGGGCAGATACGCAGTATTTT; CDR3: CASSPLGSEGADTQYF
size: few; J: TRBJ2-7; V: TRBV20-1; D: TRBD1; DNA: TGCAGTGCTAGGGACAGGGGGCATTCCTACGAGCAGTACTTC; CDR3: CSARDRGHSYEQYF
size: NA; J: TRBJ2-3; V: TRBV9; D: NA; DNA: TGTGCCAGCAGCTCCCGGCATAGCGGAAACACAGATACGCAGTATTTT; CDR3: CASSSRHSGNTDTQYF
size: few; J: TRBJ2-1; V: TRBV11-3; D: NA; DNA: TGTGCCAGCAGCAAAGGTGGGGGGCTGTCCTACAATGAGCAGTTCTTC; CDR3: CASSKGGGLSYNEQFF
size: NA; J: TRBJ1-2; V: TRBV20-1; D: TRBD1; DNA: TGCAGTGCAACTACAGGGGTCGTCTATGGCTACACCTTC; CDR3: CSATTGVVYGYTF
size: NA; J: TRBJ2-5; V: TRBV25-1; D: TRBD1; DNA: TGTGCCAGCAGTGACGGGACAGGGACCTACAATGAGCAGTACTTC; CDR3: CASSDGTGTYNEQYF
size: NA; J: TRBJ2-1; V: TRBV19; D: TRBD2; DNA: TGTGCCAGTAGCGGGACTAGCGGACCAGACAATGAGCAGTTCTTC; CDR3: CASSGTSGPDNEQFF
size: NA; J: TRBJ2-7; V: TRBV7-9; D: NA; DNA: TGTGCCAGTAGCCAATCTTTAAACAAGCAGTACTTC; CDR3: CASSQSLNKQYF
size: NA; J: TRBJ2-7; V: TRBV12-2; D: NA; DNA: TGTGCAAGTCGCCGAAGACAGGGGGCCACGTCCTACGAGCAGTACTTC; CDR3: CASRRRQGATSYEQYF
size: few; J: TRBJ2-7; V: TRBV20-1; D: TRBD2; DNA: TGCAGTGCTAGAGTCCCAGCGGGAGGCTACGAGCAGTACTTC; CDR3: CSARVPAGGYEQYF
size: few; J: TRBJ2-7; V: TRBV20-1; D: TRBD2; DNA: TGCAGTGCTAGACGGACTAGCGGGCCCTCCTACGAGCAGTACTTC; CDR3: CSARRTSGPSYEQYF
size: NA; J: TRBJ2-1; V: TRBV4-3; D: TRBD2; DNA: TGCGCCAGCAGCCAAGAATTTTCTCGGCTAGCGGGAGGCGGAAAATCCAATGAGCAGTTCTTC; CDR3: CASSQEFSRLAGGGKSNEQFF
size: NA; J: TRBJ1-2; V: TRBV25-1; D: TRBD1; DNA: TGTGCCAGCAGTGAGAGTCAACCTACAGGGGCTAACTATGGCTACACCTTC; CDR3: CASSESQPTGANYGYTF
size: NA; J: TRBJ2-7; V: TRBV6-6; D: TRBD1; DNA: TGTGCCAGCAGTTACCCCCAGGACAGGGAAGCCTACGAGCAGTACTTC; CDR3: CASSYPQDREAYEQYF
size: few; J: TRBJ1-6; V: TRBV20-1; D: NA; DNA: TGCAGTACTACCCCTCAAGTAACCTCCTATAATTCACCCCTCCACTTT; CDR3: CSTTPQVTSYNSPLHF
size: few; J: TRBJ2-7; V: TRBV4-1; D: TRBD2; DNA: TGCGCCAGCAGCCAAGGGGAGGGCGTCGGGGAGCAGTACTTC; CDR3: CASSQGEGVGEQYF
size: few; J: TRBJ2-6; V: TRBV5-1; D: NA; DNA: TGCGCCAGCAGCGGCCAACGAGTTGGGGGCTCTGGGGCCAACGTCCTGACTTTC; CDR3: CASSGQRVGGSGANVLTF